The 2 T cell receptor beta chains listed next were all sequenced from one sample in a study of identical twins listed by TCRdb under 2016. Libraries were built with 5' RACE. For sequencing, an Illumina HiSeq 2000 was employed. TCRdb redid the processing of the public reads, applying fastp at Q25 and MiXCR, and retained in-frame beta chains. Every CDR3 protein is listed once, alongside the most common genes and DNA of its rows. Within this sample are approximately 1.8 million distinct CDR3 sequences, with roughly 35% of them counted one time only. The leading ten clones occupy roughly 0.3% of the sample. What was sequenced was cord blood. The receptors stem from a newborn girl in good health.

The chain is built from TRBV12-3 or TRBV12-4 and TRBJ2-2; no reliable D call. V was clipped by 2 bases and J by 3 bases, with 7 bases between them. CDR3 size: 14 residues. For the CDR3, the DNA is TGTGCCAGCAGTTTAAACTCTTACACCGGGGAGCTGTTTTTT. Translated: CASSLNSYTGELFF.

A note on this clonotype: This may stem from a read error, because a much larger clone lies one nucleotide away. J is TRBJ2-1 and V is TRBV3-1, with D uncertain. The CDR3 extends over 15 amino acids. Germline-derived CDR1 and CDR2 are LGHDT and YNNKEL (reference sequence). In DNA form, the CDR3 reads TGTGCCGGCAGCCAAGTGGGTATTGATTACAATGAGCAGTTCTTC. Its protein product is CAGSQVGIDYNEQFF.